This T cell receptor (beta chain) was sequenced for a study of T cell responses to AZD1222 COVID-19 vaccine. About the study: Second-dose schedules of about 4 or about 12 weeks were combined.

Study outcomes and limitations: Most donors were white British and more were female, and clonal diversity was possibly underestimated. Reportedly, nearly half of unique spike TCRs recognized epitopes outside B.1.351/B.1.1.7 mutations.

This clone came up once. Its antigen is unidentified. The table came from immunoSEQ multiplex PCR; TCRdb's copy has only in-frame clones and leaves some out. The table shows 130,000 or so clones, with over 90% occurring only once. The germline CDR1 and CDR2 sequences are SGHTA and FQGTGA. V was clipped by 0 bases and J by 0 bases; unmatched bases: 9. This CDR3 contains 19 residues. The chain couples TRBV7-3 to TRBJ2-3; 10 nucleotides line up with TRBD2. The TCR comes from an adult in good health. The sequences come from peripheral blood, collected on day 0 of AZD1222 vaccination. CDR3 bases: TGTGCCAGCAGCTTAACTATTCTCAGCGGGGGGGCTAGCACAGATACGCAGTATTTT. Translation gives CASSLTILSGGASTDTQYF.